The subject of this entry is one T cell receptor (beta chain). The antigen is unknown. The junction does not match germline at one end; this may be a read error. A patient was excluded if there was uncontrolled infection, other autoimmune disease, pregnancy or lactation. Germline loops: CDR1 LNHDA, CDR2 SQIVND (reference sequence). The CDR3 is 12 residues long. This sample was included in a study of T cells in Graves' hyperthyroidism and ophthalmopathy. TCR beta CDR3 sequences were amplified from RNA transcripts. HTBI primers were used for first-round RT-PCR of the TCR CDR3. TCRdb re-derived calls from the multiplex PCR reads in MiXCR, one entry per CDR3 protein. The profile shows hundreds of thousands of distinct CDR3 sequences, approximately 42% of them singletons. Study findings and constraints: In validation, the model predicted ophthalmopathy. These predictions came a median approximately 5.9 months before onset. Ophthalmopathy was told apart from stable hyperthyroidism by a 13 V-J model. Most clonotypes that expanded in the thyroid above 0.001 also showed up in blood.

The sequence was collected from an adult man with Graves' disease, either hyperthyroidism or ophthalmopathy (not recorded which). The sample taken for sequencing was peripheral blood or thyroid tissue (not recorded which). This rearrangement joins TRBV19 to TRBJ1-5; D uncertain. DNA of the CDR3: TGTGCCAGTAGTATGGGGAAGCAGCCCCAGCATTTC. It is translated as CASSMGKQPQHF.